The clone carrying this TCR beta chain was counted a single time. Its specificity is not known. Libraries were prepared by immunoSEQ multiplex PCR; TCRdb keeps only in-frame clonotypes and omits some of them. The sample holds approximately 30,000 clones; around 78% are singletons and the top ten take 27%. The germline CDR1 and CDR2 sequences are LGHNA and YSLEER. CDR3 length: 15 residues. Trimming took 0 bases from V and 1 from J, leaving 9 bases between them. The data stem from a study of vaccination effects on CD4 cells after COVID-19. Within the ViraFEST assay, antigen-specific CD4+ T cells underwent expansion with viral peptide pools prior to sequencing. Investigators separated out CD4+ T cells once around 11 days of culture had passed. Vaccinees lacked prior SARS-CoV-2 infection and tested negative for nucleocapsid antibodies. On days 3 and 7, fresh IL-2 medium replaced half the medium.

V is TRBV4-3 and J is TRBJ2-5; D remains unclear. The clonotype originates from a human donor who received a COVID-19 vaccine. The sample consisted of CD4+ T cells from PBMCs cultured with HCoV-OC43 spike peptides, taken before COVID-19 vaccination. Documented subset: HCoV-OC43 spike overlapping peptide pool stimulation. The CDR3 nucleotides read TGCGCCAGCAGCCAAGATGCGTCCGGCCAAGAGACCCAGTACTTC. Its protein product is CASSQDASGQETQYF.